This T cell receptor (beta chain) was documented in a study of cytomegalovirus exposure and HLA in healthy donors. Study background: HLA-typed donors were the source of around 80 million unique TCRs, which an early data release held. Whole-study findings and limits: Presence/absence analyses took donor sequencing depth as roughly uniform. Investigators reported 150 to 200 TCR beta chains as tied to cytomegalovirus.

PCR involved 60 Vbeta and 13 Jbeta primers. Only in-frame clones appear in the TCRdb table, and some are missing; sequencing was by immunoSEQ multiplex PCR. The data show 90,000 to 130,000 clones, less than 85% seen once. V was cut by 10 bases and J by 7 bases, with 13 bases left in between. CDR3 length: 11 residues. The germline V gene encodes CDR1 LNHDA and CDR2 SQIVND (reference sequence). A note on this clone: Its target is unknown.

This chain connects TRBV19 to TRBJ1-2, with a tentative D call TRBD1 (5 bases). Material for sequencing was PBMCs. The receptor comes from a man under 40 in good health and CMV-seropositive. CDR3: CATHGGFGYTF. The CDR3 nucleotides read TGTGCCACTCACGGGGGGTTTGGCTACACCTTC. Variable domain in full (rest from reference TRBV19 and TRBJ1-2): DGGITQSPKYLFRKEGQNVTLSCEQNLNHDAMYWYRQDPGQGLRLIYYSQIVNDFQKGDIAEGYSVSREKKESFPLTVTSAQKNPTAFYLCATHGGFGYTFGSGTRLTVV.